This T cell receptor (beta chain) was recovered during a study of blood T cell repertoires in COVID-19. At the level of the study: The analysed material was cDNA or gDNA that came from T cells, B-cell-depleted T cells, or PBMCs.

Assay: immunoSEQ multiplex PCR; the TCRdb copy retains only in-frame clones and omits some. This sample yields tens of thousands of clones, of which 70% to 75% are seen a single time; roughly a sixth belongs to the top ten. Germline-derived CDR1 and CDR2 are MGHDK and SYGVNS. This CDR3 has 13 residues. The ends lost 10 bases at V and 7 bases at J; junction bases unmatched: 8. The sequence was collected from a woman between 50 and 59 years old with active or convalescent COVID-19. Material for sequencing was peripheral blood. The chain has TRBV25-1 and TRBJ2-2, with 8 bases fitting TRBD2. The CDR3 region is CATTAGVGGELFF. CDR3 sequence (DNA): TGTGCCACAACAGCGGGAGTTGGCGGGGAGCTGTTTTTT.